This TCR beta chain originates from a study of identical twins. This clonotype was seen at least ten times. V lost 4 bases and J lost 6; bases outside the gene matches: 4. Germline V gives CDR1 DFQATT, CDR2 SNEGSKA (reference sequence). This CDR3 has 12 amino acids. One entry per CDR3 protein, called by TCRdb with MiXCR from the 5' RACE reads. The data show about 690,000 distinct CDR3 sequences, 21% seen once. This sample was shared with a second study, whose subject was T cells expressing NK-cell markers.

The V gene is TRBV20-1, the J gene TRBJ1-1; TRBD1 aligns across 8 bases. Sequencing input: PBMCs. The source is a young woman in good health. DNA of the CDR3: TGCAGTGCTAAAGACAGGGGCGCTGAAGCTTTCTTT. Translation: CSAKDRGAEAFF.